A single sample is the source of the 8 T cell receptor beta chains below, sequenced in a study of T cell repertoires in cytomegalovirus infection. Antigens of these TCRs are unknown. In TCRdb, the reads were re-called with MiXCR into one record per CDR3 protein. The repertoire consists of about 920,000 distinct CDR3 sequences, with less than 35% occurring once and the leading ten covering over 11%. The specimen comprised cultured CD8+ T cells from PBMCs, sampled from culture after CMV antigen stimulation. Receptor source: a human donor in good health (CMV status not recorded). Some clones in this sample may be carry-over from other donors' samples.

This clonotype appeared many times. The chain couples TRBV28 to TRBJ2-5; unclear D gene. In germline, CDR1 is MDHEN, CDR2 SYDVKM. Trimming pared 4 bases from V and 2 bases from J, leaving 11 bases between. CDR3 length equals 14 residues. CDR3 protein: CASSSIDNQETQYF. Written as DNA, the CDR3 is TGTGCCAGCAGTTCTATAGATAATCAAGAGACCCAGTACTTC.

The rearrangement joins TRBV28 to TRBJ1-5, with D perhaps matching TRBD1 (6 bases). The V and J ends lost 8 bases and 6 bases respectively, with 8 bases between them. Per germline, CDR1 MDHEN and CDR2 SYDVKM. This CDR3 is built from 11 residues. CDR3 sequence (DNA): TGTGCCAGCGGGGGCACTCAGCCCCAGCATTTT. Amino acids: CASGGTQPQHF.

The chain carries TRBV4-1 and TRBJ2-5; 7 bases agree with TRBD1. The V gene end was trimmed by 2 bases and the J gene end by 1 base; junction bases not matched to a gene: 4. This CDR3 contains 15 residues. Per germline, CDR1 MGHRA and CDR2 YSYEKL. CDR3 residues: CASSQTGTAQETQYF. Here the CDR3 DNA reads TGCGCCAGCAGCCAAACCGGGACAGCCCAAGAGACCCAGTACTTC.

The chain links TRBV19 to TRBJ1-1; TRBD1 matches at 9 bases. The CDR3 loop spans 15 amino acids. The germline V gene has CDR1 LNHDA and CDR2 SQIVND (reference sequence). Trimming at V came to 5 bases and at J to 6 bases, leaving 10 bases not matched to a gene. CDR3 residues: CASSLFRDRVPEAFF. In DNA, the CDR3 is TGTGCCAGTAGTTTATTCCGGGACAGGGTCCCTGAAGCTTTCTTT.

V and J are TRBV12-3 or TRBV12-4 and TRBJ1-5; the match to TRBD1 covers 7 bases. The CDR3 consists of 14 residues. The ends lost 5 bases at V and 4 bases at J; junction bases unmatched: 5. The CDR3 reads CASSKPGQNQPQHF. The CDR3 DNA reads TGTGCCAGCAGTAAACCGGGACAGAATCAGCCCCAGCATTTT.

Worth noting for this clonotype: The junction does not match germline at one end; this may be a read error. V and J are TRBV29-1 and TRBJ2-5; the D is unclear. The CDR3 consists of 13 residues. Germline-derived CDR1 and CDR2 are SQVTM and ANQGSEA. CDR3 in amino acids: CSVGAEIQETRYF. The DNA of the CDR3 is TGCAGCGTTGGGGCAGAAATACAAGAGACCCGGTACTTC.

This clonotype was observed a handful of times. The V call is TRBV2, the J call TRBJ1-5; D may be TRBD1 (6 bases). The germline gives CDR1 SNHLY, CDR2 FYNNEI. The CDR3 is 14 amino acids. The germline V and J ends were trimmed by 8 bases and 6 bases, with 17 bases remaining between them. CDR3 loop: CASGSWGLSQPQHF. The CDR3 region has the DNA TGTGCCAGCGGTTCATGGGGGCTCTCTCAGCCCCAGCATTTT.

V usage is TRBV27 and J usage is TRBJ1-5; D is unresolved. V was pared by 6 bases and J by 3 bases, with 24 bases between. Germline V gives CDR1 MNHEY, CDR2 SMNVEV (reference sequence). The CDR3 has 18 amino acids. CDR3 nucleotides: TGTGCCAGCAGGTTAAAAAGTCGGCAGGCGGGATTCAATCAGCCCCAGCATTTT. Its protein product is CASRLKSRQAGFNQPQHF.